A single sample gave rise to the 26 T cell receptor beta chains below, sequenced in a study of T cells in Graves' hyperthyroidism and ophthalmopathy. RNA transcripts were the template for amplifying TCR beta CDR3 regions. In the first-round RT-PCR of the TCR CDR3, the HTBI primer set was used. TCRdb re-derived calls from the multiplex PCR reads in MiXCR, one entry per CDR3 protein. The sample gives roughly 700,000 distinct CDR3 sequences, about 14% of which show up once; roughly 10% is in the top ten. The sample consisted of blood. Receptors were obtained from a woman between 18 and 30 years old with Graves' hyperthyroidism.

This clonotype was found many times. This chain links TRBV2 with TRBJ2-5; 10 nucleotides match TRBD2. Germline V gene data show CDR1 as SNHLY and CDR2 as FYNNEI. This CDR3 comprises 15 residues. V was clipped by 5 bases and J by 7 bases; unmatched bases: 10. CDR3 coding DNA: TGTGCCAGCAGTTTAGCGGGGGGAGGTCGCGGGACCCAGTACTTC. Its translation is CASSLAGGGRGTQYF.

Points on this clonotype: This sequence may be a read error, since a much larger clone differs from it by one base. The V and J genes are TRBV27 and TRBJ2-7; 11 bases match TRBD2. This CDR3 spans 15 amino acids. CDR1 is MNHEY and CDR2 is SMNVEV in the germline V gene (reference sequence). CDR3 in DNA: TGTGCCAGCAAGACGGGACTAGCGGACTCCAACGAGCAGTACTTC. This gives the protein CASKTGLADSNEQYF.

The rearrangement links TRBV29-1 to TRBJ2-1; no firm D call. Germline lookup yields CDR1 SQVTM and CDR2 ANQGSEA. Trimming took 5 bases from V and 8 from J, leaving 7 bases between them. This CDR3 contains 10 residues. The CDR3 sequence is CSVSGDEQFF. The CDR3 region has the DNA TGCAGCGTTTCAGGCGATGAGCAGTTCTTC.

This clonotype has at least ten counts. This chain uses TRBV18 with TRBJ2-7; D ambiguous. Trimming removed 1 base at V and 2 bases at J, with 9 bases between. The CDR3 sequence is 14 residues long. Per germline, CDR1 KGHSH and CDR2 LQKENI. The CDR3 is CASSPLDNTYEQYF. CDR3 in DNA: TGTGCCAGCTCACCACTTGATAATACCTACGAGCAGTACTTC.

Ten or more counts support this clonotype. The genes are TRBV7-2 and TRBJ1-1; D is ambiguous. V shed 0 bases and J shed 1 base, with 9 bases lying between them. The CDR3 consists of 15 residues. The germline CDR1 and CDR2 sequences are SGHTA and FQGNSA. The CDR3 coding sequence is TGTGCCAGCAGCTTAGCGACGGGCCCGAACACTGAAGCTTTCTTT. Amino acids: CASSLATGPNTEAFF.

This clonotype was found a few times. The chain recombines TRBV4-2 with TRBJ1-4; perhaps TRBD1 as D (5 bases). Trimming pared 4 bases from V and 2 bases from J, leaving 17 bases between. CDR1 LGHNA and CDR2 YNFKEQ come from the germline V gene. This CDR3 has 17 residues. Here the CDR3 reads CASSPQVGGRTNEKLFF. For the CDR3, the DNA is TGTGCCAGCAGCCCACAGGTCGGGGGGAGGACTAATGAAAAACTGTTTTTT.

This clonotype was observed at least ten times. The gene calls are TRBV20-1 and TRBJ1-2, with TRBD1 matching over 9 bases. Germline trimming cut 5 bases from V and 4 bases from J; bases unmatched to any gene: 8. The CDR3 contains 14 residues. Germline CDR1 DFQATT, CDR2 SNEGSKA (reference sequence). CDR3 region: CSAPTGGWTYGYTF. The CDR3 coding sequence is TGCAGTGCTCCTACAGGGGGCTGGACCTATGGCTACACCTTC.

There are a few counts of this clonotype. J is TRBJ1-5 and V is TRBV19; D is uncertain. Germline CDR1 LNHDA, CDR2 SQIVND (reference sequence). The germline V and J ends were trimmed by 3 bases and 2 bases, with 8 bases remaining between them. The CDR3 totals 14 residues. This chain's CDR3 is CASSMSMGNQPQHF. CDR3 coding DNA: TGTGCCAGTAGTATGAGTATGGGCAATCAGCCCCAGCATTTT.

This clonotype was recorded at least ten times. This rearrangement joins TRBV7-9 to TRBJ2-3; D may be TRBD1 (6 bases). The CDR3 contains 14 residues. CDR1 and CDR2 (germline): SEHNR, FQNEAQ (reference sequence). V shed 1 base and J shed 5 bases, with 10 bases lying between them. The CDR3 is CASSLGTVGDTQYF. The DNA of the CDR3 is TGTGCCAGCAGCTTAGGGACAGTCGGAGATACGCAGTATTTT.

The chain has TRBV20-1 and TRBJ2-7; D is perhaps TRBD1 or TRBD2 (6 bases each). V lost 6 bases to trimming and J lost 0 bases, with 15 bases between them. Germline V CDR1 and CDR2: DFQATT, SNEGSKA (reference sequence). This CDR3 is built from 14 residues. In DNA form, the CDR3 reads TGCAGTGCGGACGGACAGACTAGCTCCTACGAGCAGTACTTC. It encodes CSADGQTSSYEQYF.

In this sample, this clonotype turned up many times. This sequence joins TRBV6-1 and TRBJ2-3, with a possible D match to TRBD2 (5 bases). This CDR3 is 16 amino acids long. Germline V gene lookup returns CDR1 MNHNS and CDR2 SASEGT. Trimming took off 6 bases at V and 0 bases at J, with 16 bases between the two ends. CDR3: CASRPRAGTSTDTQYF. The CDR3, as DNA: TGTGCCAGCAGGCCACGGGCGGGCACTAGCACAGATACGCAGTATTTT.

In this sample, this clonotype turned up many times. This rearrangement joins TRBV18 to TRBJ2-2; D is unclear. The germline CDR1 and CDR2 sequences are KGHSH and LQKENI. Deletions cut 2 bases from V and 6 bases from J, with 16 bases between. The CDR3 loop spans 16 amino acids. CDR3 sequence: CASSPELTLSAGELFF. CDR3 in DNA: TGTGCCAGCTCACCAGAGCTCACCCTCAGCGCCGGGGAGCTGTTTTTT.

The sample holds many counts of this clonotype. V usage is TRBV4-1 and J usage is TRBJ2-3; D perhaps matches TRBD2 (6 bases). The CDR3 runs to 14 residues. The V end lost 1 base, the J end lost 1 base, and 6 bases lay between the germline ends. CDR1 is MGHRA, CDR2 YSYEKL, per germline. The CDR3: CASSQASGTDTQYF. In nucleotides, the CDR3 is TGCGCCAGCAGCCAAGCTAGCGGCACAGATACGCAGTATTTT.

This clonotype was counted many times. The chain couples TRBV5-5 to TRBJ1-2, with D maybe TRBD1 (5 bases). Germline V gene lookup returns CDR1 SGHKS and CDR2 YYEKEE (reference sequence). V was pared by 1 base and J by 0 bases, with 10 bases between. This CDR3 is built from 15 residues. The CDR3 nucleotides are TGTGCCAGCAGCTTGTGGGACGGAGCTAACTATGGCTACACCTTC. It translates to CASSLWDGANYGYTF.

This clonotype was seen many times. The chain joins TRBV6-1 to TRBJ2-7, with 10 bases matching TRBD1. With V trimmed by 6 bases and J by 2 bases, 4 bases remained unmatched. The CDR3 loop spans 14 amino acids. CDR1 is MNHNS and CDR2 is SASEGT in the germline V gene. DNA of the CDR3: TGTGCCAGCAGGACTGGACAGGGGGCCTACGAGCAGTACTTC. Amino acid sequence: CASRTGQGAYEQYF.

This clonotype was counted at least ten times. This chain links TRBV11-2 with TRBJ2-1, with TRBD2 as a possible D gene (6 bases). Germline lookup yields CDR1 SGHAT and CDR2 FQNNGV. CDR3 length: 15 residues. V gave up 5 bases and J gave up 8 bases, with 19 bases separating them. For the CDR3, the DNA is TGTGCCAGCAGCGGAGAGGAGCTGTGGGGGGATGAGCAGTTCTTC. Translated: CASSGEELWGDEQFF.

Written as DNA, the CDR3 is TGTGCCAGCAACACCGAATCCGCGGGAGCAGATACGCAGTATTTT. Translated: CASNTESAGADTQYF. This chain joins TRBV9 and TRBJ2-3, with 7 positions matching TRBD2. V lost 6 bases and J lost 4; bases outside the gene matches: 11. CDR3 length: 15 amino acids. The V gene's germline CDR1 is SGDLS and CDR2 YYNGEE.

This clonotype was seen at least ten times. The CDR3 is CASSVWDSTGHGYTF. The CDR3 DNA reads as TGTGCCAGCAGCGTTTGGGACAGTACTGGTCATGGCTACACCTTC. The V call is TRBV9, the J call TRBJ1-2; TRBD1 agrees at 7 bases. Germline V CDR1 and CDR2: SGDLS, YYNGEE. This CDR3 has 15 amino acids. V shed 2 bases, J shed 6 bases, and the junction held 10 bases outside the gene matches.

In this sample, this clonotype turned up a few times. This rearrangement joins TRBV20-1 to TRBJ2-7; 13 bases are a match to TRBD2. The CDR3 length is 18 residues. The V and J ends lost 3 bases and 2 bases, in that order; junction bases with no gene match: 13. CDR1 is DFQATT, CDR2 SNEGSKA, per germline (reference sequence). CDR3 bases: TGCAGTGCTAGCCTAAGGACTAGCGGGAGCCCCACACCCTACGAGCAGTACTTC. Translated, it gives CSASLRTSGSPTPYEQYF.

The rearrangement uses TRBV3-1 and TRBJ2-1; the match to TRBD2 covers 13 bases. Trimming removed 3 bases from V and 4 bases from J; junction bases left unmatched: 6. CDR1 is LGHDT, CDR2 YNNKEL, per germline (reference sequence). The CDR3 has 17 amino acids. The CDR3 reads CASSQTGTSGKYNEQFF. The CDR3 DNA sequence: TGTGCCAGCAGCCAGACCGGGACTAGCGGGAAGTACAATGAGCAGTTCTTC.

This clonotype was recorded a few times. This chain links TRBV7-9 with TRBJ2-7, with 8 bases matching TRBD1. The CDR3 spans 15 residues. V shed 3 bases, J shed 2 bases, and the junction held 6 bases outside the gene matches. Germline CDR1 SEHNR, CDR2 FQNEAQ (reference sequence). CDR3 bases: TGTGCCAGCAGCTTCGGACAGGGTCTTCCCTACGAGCAGTACTTC. This sequence encodes CASSFGQGLPYEQYF. Full variable domain (missing parts from reference TRBV7-9 and TRBJ2-7): DTGVSQNPRHKITKRGQNVTFRCDPISEHNRLYWYRQTLGQGPEFLTYFQNEAQLEKSRLLSDRFSAERPKGSFSTLEIQRTEQGDSAMYLCASSFGQGLPYEQYFGPGTRLTVT.

This clonotype was counted a few times. The V and J genes are TRBV19 and TRBJ2-7; D is uncertain. Germline V gene sequence: CDR1 LNHDA, CDR2 SQIVND (reference sequence). The V end lost 3 bases, the J end lost 3 bases, and 9 bases lay between the germline ends. The CDR3 sequence is 13 residues long. The CDR3 loop reads CASSILPSYEQYF. Here the CDR3 DNA reads TGTGCCAGTAGTATTTTGCCAAGCTACGAGCAGTACTTC. Filled out from reference TRBV19 and TRBJ2-7, the complete variable domain reads DGGITQSPKYLFRKEGQNVTLSCEQNLNHDAMYWYRQDPGQGLRLIYYSQIVNDFQKGDIAEGYSVSREKKESFPLTVTSAQKNPTAFYLCASSILPSYEQYFGPGTRLTVT.

The gene calls are TRBV7-3 and TRBJ2-7; D remains unclear. Germline loops: CDR1 SGHTA, CDR2 FQGTGA. The CDR3 is 12 residues long. V was pared by 2 bases and J by 6 bases, with 8 bases between. The CDR3 DNA follows: TGTGCCAGCAGCTTACTAAGATGCGAGCAGTACTTC. Protein sequence: CASSLLRCEQYF.

This clonotype has ten or more counts. The chain uses TRBV2 and TRBJ1-4, with D maybe TRBD1 (5 bases). CDR1 and CDR2 (germline): SNHLY, FYNNEI. Trimming pared 9 bases from V and 3 bases from J, leaving 14 bases between. This CDR3 is 14 amino acids long. The CDR3 DNA reads as TGTGCCAGTGAGGGAGGGGCTGCTAATGAAAAACTGTTTTTT. Encoded protein: CASEGGAANEKLFF.

The chain recombines TRBV19 with TRBJ2-1; 8 bases map to TRBD1. Germline CDR1 is LNHDA and CDR2 is SQIVND (reference sequence). V dropped 4 bases and J dropped 4; count of bases not matched to a gene: 6. CDR3 length equals 15 residues. CDR3 sequence reads: CASSRQGSWYNEQFF. DNA for the CDR3: TGTGCCAGTAGTAGACAGGGGTCTTGGTACAATGAGCAGTTCTTC.

The sample holds many counts of this clonotype. The J gene is TRBJ2-3, the V gene TRBV2, with D maybe TRBD2 (6 bases). The V gene lost 3 bases and the J gene lost 2 bases, with 12 bases spanning the gap. CDR3 length: 15 residues. Germline V gene data show CDR1 as SNHLY and CDR2 as FYNNEI. The CDR3: CASSDRGLYTDTQYF. CDR3 in DNA: TGTGCCAGCAGTGATCGGGGGTTATACACAGATACGCAGTATTTT.